Sequencing of this T cell receptor (beta chain) was carried out in a study of CD8+ T cells in alopecia areata. General study findings and limits: Scalp clonality decreased significantly with tofacitinib, and so did expanded CD8+ clones among the top 100.

Isolated RNA was reverse transcribed into cDNA used as the sequencing template. The protocol was immunoSEQ multiplex PCR, while the TCRdb copy is restricted to in-frame clones and leaves out a portion. The sample has some 42,000 clones, more than 90% seen once. This clone was detected only once. What it binds is unknown. The CDR3 length is 15 residues. In germline, CDR1 is MNHEY, CDR2 SMNVEV (reference sequence). Treatment given: oral pan-JAK inhibitor, 5-10 mg twice daily. The chain recombines TRBV27 with TRBJ2-5, with D possibly TRBD2 on 6 matching bases. The DNA end is a closer match to TRBJ2-7, so the J assignment may be wrong. The TCR comes from a human donor with alopecia areata. The specimen was CD8+ T cells sorted from blood, collected at week 24, from a patient treated with tofacitinib. CDR3 sequence (DNA): TGTGCCAGCAGTTTGGAGGGCCCAAGCTCCTACGAGCAGTACTTC. Residues: CASSLEGPSSYEQYF.